This TCR beta chain stems from a study of cytomegalovirus exposure and HLA in healthy donors. Study overall: Unique TCRs from HLA-typed donors, approximately 80 million of them, were held in an early data release.

V lost 3 bases, J lost 3 bases, and 12 bases lay in between. This CDR3 is built from 14 residues. The V gene's germline CDR1 is GTSNPN and CDR2 SVGIG (reference sequence). 13 Jbeta primers and 60 Vbeta primers were used for the PCR. Libraries were prepared by immunoSEQ multiplex PCR; TCRdb keeps only in-frame clonotypes and omits some of them. The listing contains roughly 150,000 clones. The receptor comes from a woman between 50 and 59 years old in good health and CMV-seronegative. V and J are TRBV30 and TRBJ1-3, with TRBD1 as a possible D gene (5 bases). The sequenced sample was PBMCs. The CDR3 protein is CAWSPGGNGNTIYF. In DNA, the CDR3 is TGTGCCTGGAGCCCGGGGGGTAATGGAAACACCATATATTTT.